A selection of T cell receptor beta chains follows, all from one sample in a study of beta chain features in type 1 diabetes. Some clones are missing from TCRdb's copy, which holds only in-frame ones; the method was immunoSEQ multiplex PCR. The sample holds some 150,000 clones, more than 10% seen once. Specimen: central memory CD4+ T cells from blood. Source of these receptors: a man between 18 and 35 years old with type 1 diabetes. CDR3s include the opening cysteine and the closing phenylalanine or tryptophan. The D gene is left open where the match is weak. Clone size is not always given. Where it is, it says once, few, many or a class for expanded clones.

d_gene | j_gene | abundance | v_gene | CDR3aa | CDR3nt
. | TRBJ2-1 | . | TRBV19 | CASQVGGLGSEQFF | TGTGCCAGTCAAGTCGGGGGGCTAGGGAGTGAGCAGTTCTTC
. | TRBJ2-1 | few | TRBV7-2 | CASSLDRGYNEQFF | TGTGCCAGCAGCTTAGACCGTGGCTACAATGAGCAGTTCTTC
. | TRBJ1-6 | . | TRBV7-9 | CASTPVGRENSPLHF | TGTGCCAGCACCCCGGTCGGCAGGGAAAATTCACCCCTCCACTTT
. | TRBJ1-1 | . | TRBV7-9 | CASSLVERAEAFF | TGTGCCAGCAGCTTAGTCGAGCGGGCTGAAGCTTTCTTT
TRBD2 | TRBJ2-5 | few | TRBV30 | CAWSLGLAGRKETQYF | TGTGCCTGGAGTCTGGGACTAGCGGGCCGTAAGGAGACCCAGTACTTC
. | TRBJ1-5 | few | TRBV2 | CASSPGSNQPQHF | TGTGCCAGCAGCCCAGGAAGCAATCAGCCCCAGCATTTT
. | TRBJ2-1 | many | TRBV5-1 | CASSRNGVGDYNEQFF | TGCGCCAGCAGTCGGAACGGCGTCGGCGATTACAATGAGCAGTTCTTC
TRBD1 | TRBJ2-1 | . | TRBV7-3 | CASSLTPVPGQGEQFF | TGTGCCAGCAGCTTAACGCCGGTCCCGGGACAGGGAGAGCAGTTCTTC
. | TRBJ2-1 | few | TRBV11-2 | CASSLGTRDNEQFF | TGTGCCAGCAGCTTAGGGACTCGGGACAATGAGCAGTTCTTC
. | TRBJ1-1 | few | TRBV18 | CASSPGADNTEAFF | TGTGCCAGCTCACCAGGAGCGGATAACACTGAAGCTTTCTTT
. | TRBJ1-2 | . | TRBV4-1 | CASSHVNRGGLYGYTF | TGCGCCAGCAGCCACGTTAACCGAGGAGGCCTCTATGGCTACACCTTC
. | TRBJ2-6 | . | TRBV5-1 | CASSLHYTGANVLTF | TGCGCCAGCAGCTTGCACTATACCGGGGCCAACGTCCTGACTTTC
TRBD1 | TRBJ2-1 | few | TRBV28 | CASSFGDRVYNEQFF | TGTGCCAGCAGTTTCGGGGACAGGGTCTACAATGAGCAGTTCTTC
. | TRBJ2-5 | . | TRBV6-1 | CASMSWGSETQYF | TGTGCCAGCATGTCGTGGGGATCCGAGACCCAGTACTTC
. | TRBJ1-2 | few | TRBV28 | CASSLEYGYTF | TGTGCCAGCAGTTTGGAGTATGGCTACACCTTC
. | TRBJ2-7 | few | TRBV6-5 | CASSSLEYEQYF | TGTGCCAGCAGTTCCTTGGAGTACGAGCAGTACTTC